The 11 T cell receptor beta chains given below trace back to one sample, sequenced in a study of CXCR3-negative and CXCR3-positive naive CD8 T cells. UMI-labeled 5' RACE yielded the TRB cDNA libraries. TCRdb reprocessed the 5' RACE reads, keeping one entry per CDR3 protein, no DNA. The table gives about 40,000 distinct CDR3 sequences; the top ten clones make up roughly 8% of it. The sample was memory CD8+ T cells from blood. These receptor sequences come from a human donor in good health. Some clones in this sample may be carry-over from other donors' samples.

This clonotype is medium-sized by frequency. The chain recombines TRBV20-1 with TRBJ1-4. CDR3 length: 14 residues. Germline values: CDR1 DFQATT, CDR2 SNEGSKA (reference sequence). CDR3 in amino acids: CSARERATNEKLFF.

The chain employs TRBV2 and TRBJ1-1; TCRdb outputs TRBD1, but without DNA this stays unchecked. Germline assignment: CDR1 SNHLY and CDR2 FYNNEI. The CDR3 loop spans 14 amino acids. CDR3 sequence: CASSEGRGRTEAFF.

CDR3 region: CAGSPRTGLYGYTF. The chain employs TRBV7-6 and TRBJ1-2; TCRdb's D call, TRBD1, is unchecked because there is no DNA. Germline assignment: CDR1 SGHVS and CDR2 FNYEAQ. The CDR3 is made up of 14 amino acids.

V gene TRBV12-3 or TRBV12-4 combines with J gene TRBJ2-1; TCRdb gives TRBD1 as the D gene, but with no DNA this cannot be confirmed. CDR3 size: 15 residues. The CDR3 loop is CASSSREDRGNEQFF.

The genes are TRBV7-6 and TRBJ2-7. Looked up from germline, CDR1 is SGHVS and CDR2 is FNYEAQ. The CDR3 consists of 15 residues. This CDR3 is CASSSLIGRTYEQYF.

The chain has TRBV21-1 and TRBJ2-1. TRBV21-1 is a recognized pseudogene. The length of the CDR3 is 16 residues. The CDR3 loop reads CASSAQFGSSYNEQFF.

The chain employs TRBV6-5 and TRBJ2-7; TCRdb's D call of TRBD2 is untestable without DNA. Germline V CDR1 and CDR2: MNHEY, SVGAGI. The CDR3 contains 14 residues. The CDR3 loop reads CASSSTTYSYEQYF.

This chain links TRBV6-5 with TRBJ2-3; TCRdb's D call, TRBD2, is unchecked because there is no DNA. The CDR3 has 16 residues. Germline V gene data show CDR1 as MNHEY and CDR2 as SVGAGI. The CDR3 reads CASSPARSGRSDTQYF.

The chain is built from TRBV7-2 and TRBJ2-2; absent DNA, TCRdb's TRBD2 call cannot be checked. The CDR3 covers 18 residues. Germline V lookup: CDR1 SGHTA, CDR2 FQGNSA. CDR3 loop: CASSLAPSAGGLNGELFF.

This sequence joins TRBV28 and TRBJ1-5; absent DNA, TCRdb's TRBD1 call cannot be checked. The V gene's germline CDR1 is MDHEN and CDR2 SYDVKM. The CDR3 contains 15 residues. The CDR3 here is CATGLGARRYQPQHF.

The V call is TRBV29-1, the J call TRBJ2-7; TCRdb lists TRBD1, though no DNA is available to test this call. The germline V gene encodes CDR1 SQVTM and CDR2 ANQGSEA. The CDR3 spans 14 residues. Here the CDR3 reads CSVEGTGEQYEQYF.